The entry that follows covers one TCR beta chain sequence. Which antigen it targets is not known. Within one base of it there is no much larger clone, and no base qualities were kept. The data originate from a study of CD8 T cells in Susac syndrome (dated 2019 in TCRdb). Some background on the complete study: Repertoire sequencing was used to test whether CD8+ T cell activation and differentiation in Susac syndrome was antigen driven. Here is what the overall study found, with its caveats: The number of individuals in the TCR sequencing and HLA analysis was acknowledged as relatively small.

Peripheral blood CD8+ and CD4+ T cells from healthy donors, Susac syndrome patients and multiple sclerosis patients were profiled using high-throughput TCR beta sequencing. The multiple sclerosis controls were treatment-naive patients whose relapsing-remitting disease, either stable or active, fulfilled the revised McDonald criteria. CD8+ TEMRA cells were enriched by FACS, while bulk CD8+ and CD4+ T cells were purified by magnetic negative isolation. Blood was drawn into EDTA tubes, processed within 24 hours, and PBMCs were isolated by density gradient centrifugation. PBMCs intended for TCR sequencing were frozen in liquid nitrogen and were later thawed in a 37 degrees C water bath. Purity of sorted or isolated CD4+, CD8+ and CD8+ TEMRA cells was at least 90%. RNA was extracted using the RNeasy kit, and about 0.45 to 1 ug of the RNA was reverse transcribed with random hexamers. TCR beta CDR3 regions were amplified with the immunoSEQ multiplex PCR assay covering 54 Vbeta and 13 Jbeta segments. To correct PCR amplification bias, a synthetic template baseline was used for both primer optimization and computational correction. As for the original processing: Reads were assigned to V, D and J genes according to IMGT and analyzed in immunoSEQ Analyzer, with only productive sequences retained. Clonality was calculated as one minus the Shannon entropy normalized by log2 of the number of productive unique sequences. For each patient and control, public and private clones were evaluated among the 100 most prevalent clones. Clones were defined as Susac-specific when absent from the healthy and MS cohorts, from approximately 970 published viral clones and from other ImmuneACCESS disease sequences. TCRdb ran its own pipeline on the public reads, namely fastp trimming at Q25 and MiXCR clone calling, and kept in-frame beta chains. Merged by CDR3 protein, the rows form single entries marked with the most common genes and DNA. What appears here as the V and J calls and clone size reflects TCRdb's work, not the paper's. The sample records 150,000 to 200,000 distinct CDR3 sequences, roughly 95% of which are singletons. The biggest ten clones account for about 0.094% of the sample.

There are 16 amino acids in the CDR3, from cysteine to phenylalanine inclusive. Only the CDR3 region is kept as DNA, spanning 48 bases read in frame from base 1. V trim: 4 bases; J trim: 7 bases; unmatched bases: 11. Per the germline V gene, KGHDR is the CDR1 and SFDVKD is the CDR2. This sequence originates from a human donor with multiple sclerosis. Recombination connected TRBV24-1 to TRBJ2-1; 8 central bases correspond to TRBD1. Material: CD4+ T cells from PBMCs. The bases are TGTGCCACCAGTGACCAGGACAGGGTCGAGAAAAATGAGCAGTTCTTC. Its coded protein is CATSDQDRVEKNEQFF.